The 21 T cell receptor beta chains below come from one sample, sequenced in a study of Graves' ophthalmopathy and Graves' hyperthyroidism. Using RNA transcripts, the TCR beta CDR3 regions were amplified. First-round RT-PCR relied on HTBI primers, and a second-round multiplex PCR came next. TCRdb redid the calling of the multiplex PCR reads with MiXCR, one entry per CDR3 protein. The sample shows 200,000 to 300,000 distinct CDR3 sequences, around 50% of them seen only once. Input material: peripheral blood. These receptors all come from an adult man with Graves' ophthalmopathy.

The chain couples TRBV12-3 or TRBV12-4 to TRBJ1-5; a possible D gene is TRBD1 (5 bases). Trimming took off 6 bases at V and 4 bases at J, with 13 bases between the two ends. This CDR3 region has 14 residues. The CDR3 protein is CASREQESNQPQHF. CDR3 sequence (DNA): TGTGCCAGCAGGGAACAGGAGTCAAATCAGCCCCAGCATTTT.

This clonotype was observed a few times. The chain couples TRBV29-1 to TRBJ2-5; tentatively, D is TRBD1 (6 bases). There are 13 residues in the CDR3. Germline-derived CDR1 and CDR2 are SQVTM and ANQGSEA. V lost 0 bases to trimming and J lost 5 bases, with 10 bases between them. The CDR3 DNA reads TGCAGCGTTGAAGAACAGGGTGGTGAGACCCAGTACTTC. Its protein is CSVEEQGGETQYF. Supplemented by reference TRBV29-1 and TRBJ2-5, the full variable domain reads SAVISQKPSRDICQRGTSLTIQCQVDSQVTMMFWYRQQPGQSLTLIATANQGSEATYESGFVIDKFPISRPNLTFSTLTVSNMSPEDSSIYLCSVEEQGGETQYFGPGTRLLVL.

The gene calls are TRBV19 and TRBJ2-4; D unresolved. Trimming shortened V by 3 bases and J by 4 bases, and 7 bases separated the two germline ends. This CDR3 region has 13 residues. Germline V gene sequence: CDR1 LNHDA, CDR2 SQIVND (reference sequence). The CDR3 spells CASSIGVKNIQYF. For the CDR3, the DNA is TGTGCCAGTAGTATTGGGGTTAAAAACATTCAGTACTTC.

The chain employs TRBV7-2 and TRBJ2-7; a weak D match, TRBD2 (6 bases). The V end was cut by 6 bases, the J end by 5 bases, with 11 bases between. The length of the CDR3 is 12 residues. CDR1 and CDR2 (germline): SGHTA, FQGNSA. In DNA form, the CDR3 reads TGTGCCAGCAGTCTAGCTAGCGACGAGCAGTACTTC. Residues: CASSLASDEQYF.

There are a few counts of this clonotype. The chain couples TRBV19 to TRBJ2-7; TRBD1 matches at 8 bases. The CDR3 is 16 amino acids. J was trimmed by 6 bases and V by 1 base; bases with no gene match: 11. CDR1 and CDR2 (germline): LNHDA, SQIVND (reference sequence). The CDR3 loop is CASSIANRGIPGEQYF. CDR3 in DNA: TGTGCCAGTAGTATAGCGAACAGGGGGATTCCTGGCGAGCAGTACTTC.

With regard to this clonotype: Possible read error: a much larger clone is one base away. This chain uses TRBV10-3 with TRBJ2-7; possible D gene TRBD1, 5 bases. The CDR3 sequence is 16 residues long. Looked up from germline, CDR1 is ENHRY and CDR2 is SYGVKD. V was pared by 3 bases and J by 5 bases, with 20 bases between. CDR3 sequence: CAISDPRAQSPHEQYF. CDR3 bases: TGTGCCATCAGTGACCCCAGGGCCCAATCGCCCCACGAGCAGTACTTC.

The V gene is TRBV7-9, the J gene TRBJ2-5, with 8 bases that match TRBD1. J was trimmed by 9 bases and V by 3 bases; bases with no gene match: 6. CDR3 length: 13 amino acids. Germline lookup yields CDR1 SEHNR and CDR2 FQNEAQ (reference sequence). The CDR3 DNA reads TGTGCCAGCAGCTTGGAGACGGGACAGGCCCAGTACTTC. It codes for CASSLETGQAQYF.

V gene TRBV7-2 combines with J gene TRBJ2-1; D perhaps matches TRBD1 (5 bases). Between the trimmed V and J ends, which lost 5 bases and 0 bases, there was a span of 14 bases. Looked up from germline, CDR1 is SGHTA and CDR2 is FQGNSA. The CDR3 sequence is 16 residues long. CDR3 DNA: TGTGCCAGCAGCAATACAGGACCTAGCTCCTACAATGAGCAGTTCTTC. Protein sequence: CASSNTGPSSYNEQFF.

The chain uses TRBV7-2 and TRBJ1-5; D possibly corresponds to TRBD1 (6 bases). Germline V gene lookup returns CDR1 SGHTA and CDR2 FQGNSA. Trimming pared 5 bases from V and 15 bases from J, leaving 17 bases between. This CDR3 is built from 12 residues. The chain's CDR3 is CASSPAGGPMHF. The CDR3 DNA reads TGTGCCAGCAGCCCTGCGGGGGGGCCAATGCATTTT.

The chain links TRBV7-3 to TRBJ1-3; a possible D gene is TRBD1 (5 bases). The germline gives CDR1 SGHTA, CDR2 FQGTGA. There are 13 residues in the CDR3. Trimming removed 5 bases from V and 8 bases from J, with 13 bases in between. CDR3 coding DNA: TGTGCCAGCAGCCCCTTTACAGGAGACACCATATATTTT. Its protein product is CASSPFTGDTIYF. Full variable domain (missing parts from reference TRBV7-3 and TRBJ1-3): GAGVSQTPSNKVTEKGKYVELRCDPISGHTALYWYRQSLGQGPEFLIYFQGTGAADDSGLPNDRFFAVRPEGSVSTLKIQRTERGDSAVYLCASSPFTGDTIYFGEGSWLTVV.

The chain employs TRBV29-1 and TRBJ1-2; D remains ambiguous. This CDR3 region has 14 residues. V was trimmed by 8 bases and J by 0 bases, leaving 16 bases between them. Germline V gene sequence: CDR1 SQVTM, CDR2 ANQGSEA. The CDR3 DNA reads as TGCAGCCTCCACTTGACGGGGACTAACTATGGCTACACCTTC. As protein: CSLHLTGTNYGYTF.

This clonotype was seen a handful of times. This chain links TRBV12-3 or TRBV12-4 with TRBJ2-2, with a weak D call TRBD2 (5 bases). V lost 11 bases to trimming and J lost 7 bases, with 20 bases between them. The CDR3 has 14 residues. The CDR3 DNA follows: TGTGCCTCCTACCGAGGGATTAATGGCGGGGAGCTGTTTTTT. Encoded protein: CASYRGINGGELFF.

This clonotype has at least ten counts. The chain uses TRBV10-3 and TRBJ1-2; D gene ambiguous. The CDR3 is made up of 13 amino acids. V lost 11 bases, J lost 8 bases, and 21 bases lay in between. Germline loops: CDR1 ENHRY, CDR2 SYGVKD. The CDR3 coding sequence is TGTGCCCTCCGGGCGGAGGGTAGTGACGGCTACACCTTC. It yields the protein CALRAEGSDGYTF.

V and J are TRBV7-2 and TRBJ1-3; unclear D gene. CDR1 is SGHTA and CDR2 is FQGNSA in the germline V gene. Trimming left V 2 bases short and J 4 bases short, with 6 bases between. This CDR3 is 13 amino acids long. CDR3 DNA sequence: TGTGCCAGCAGCTTAAGCGCCGGAAACACCATATATTTT. It encodes CASSLSAGNTIYF.

Regarding this clonotype: The germline gene is not matched at one end of the junction; a read error may be the cause. The chain recombines TRBV10-3 with TRBJ2-5, with D uncertain. The CDR3 runs to 14 residues. Germline V lookup: CDR1 ENHRY, CDR2 SYGVKD. The CDR3 region has the DNA TGTGCCAGCAGTGAAAGGTTCAGCCAAGAGACCCAGTACTTC. This gives the protein CASSERFSQETQYF.

Remarks on this clonotype: One junction end disagrees with the germline gene, perhaps due to a read error. The rearrangement joins TRBV7-2 to TRBJ2-7; TRBD2 is a possible D gene (6 bases). This CDR3 has 17 residues. Germline V gene data show CDR1 as SGHTA and CDR2 as FQGNSA. DNA of the CDR3: TGCGCCAGCAGCCAAGATCTCCTACGGGAGATTTCCTACGAGCAGTACTTC. Translating gives CASSQDLLREISYEQYF.

This clonotype was observed a handful of times. The chain recombines TRBV10-2 with TRBJ2-5; the match to TRBD1 covers 8 bases. This CDR3 contains 15 residues. V was pared by 3 bases and J by 2 bases, with 5 bases of the junction left unmatched. Germline loops: CDR1 WSHSY, CDR2 SAAADI. The chain's CDR3 is CASSDQGTGQETQYF. For the CDR3, the DNA is TGCGCCAGCAGTGACCAGGGGACAGGACAAGAGACCCAGTACTTC.

This clonotype was picked up many times. V usage is TRBV25-1 and J usage is TRBJ2-2; possibly TRBD1 for D (5 bases). The CDR3 has 17 amino acids. Per germline, CDR1 MGHDK and CDR2 SYGVNS. The V and J ends lost 5 bases and 4 bases respectively, with 20 bases between them. The CDR3 bases are TGTGCCAGCAGTCACCGAAACGGCCAGGGCGGCACCGGGGAGCTGTTTTTT. Its protein is CASSHRNGQGGTGELFF.

The chain carries TRBV7-2 and TRBJ2-2; 8 bases map to TRBD1. V lost 6 bases and J lost 4; bases outside the gene matches: 4. Germline CDR1 and CDR2: SGHTA and FQGNSA. The CDR3 sequence is 14 residues long. CDR3 in amino acids: CASRETGGTGELFF. The CDR3 nucleotides are TGTGCCAGCAGAGAAACAGGGGGCACCGGGGAGCTGTTTTTT. Combining the CDR3 with reference TRBV7-2 and TRBJ2-2 gives the whole variable domain GAGVSQSPSNKVTEKGKDVELRCDPISGHTALYWYRQSLGQGLEFLIYFQGNSAPDKSGLPSDRFSAERTGGSVSTLTIQRTQQEDSAVYLCASRETGGTGELFFGEGSRLTVL.

This clonotype was detected only a few times. V and J are TRBV29-1 and TRBJ2-7, with D tentatively TRBD2 (5 bases). CDR1 SQVTM and CDR2 ANQGSEA come from the germline V gene. Trimming stripped 1 base from V and 5 bases from J, with 15 bases between. The CDR3 spans 14 residues. CDR3 region: CSVEGSSRNNEQYF. DNA for the CDR3: TGCAGCGTTGAAGGGTCTAGCCGTAACAACGAGCAGTACTTC.

This clonotype was detected only a few times. V gene TRBV19 combines with J gene TRBJ2-2; D is undetermined. V lost 6 bases, J lost 10 bases, and 12 bases lay in between. The germline V gene has CDR1 LNHDA and CDR2 SQIVND (reference sequence). This CDR3 spans 12 amino acids. CDR3 bases: TGTGCCAGTAGACACCAACATGCGGAGCTGTTTTTT. The encoded protein is CASRHQHAELFF.